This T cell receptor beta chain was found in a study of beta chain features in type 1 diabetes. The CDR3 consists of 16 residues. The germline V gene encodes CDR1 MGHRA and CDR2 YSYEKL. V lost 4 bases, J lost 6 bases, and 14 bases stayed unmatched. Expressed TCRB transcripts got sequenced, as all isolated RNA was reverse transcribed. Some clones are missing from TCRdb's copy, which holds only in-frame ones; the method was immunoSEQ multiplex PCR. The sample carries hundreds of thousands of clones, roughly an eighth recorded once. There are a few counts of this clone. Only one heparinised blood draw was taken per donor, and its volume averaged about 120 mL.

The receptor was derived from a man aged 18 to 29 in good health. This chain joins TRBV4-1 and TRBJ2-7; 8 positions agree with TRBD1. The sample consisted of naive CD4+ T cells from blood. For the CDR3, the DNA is TGCGCCAGCAGCCTGAATTACAGGGGGGAATGGGGCGAGCAGTACTTC. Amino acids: CASSLNYRGEWGEQYF.